The clone carrying this TCR beta chain occurred many times. The sample originates from a study of T cells in Graves' hyperthyroidism and ophthalmopathy. Trimming at V came to 0 bases and at J to 1 base, leaving 8 bases not matched to a gene. Germline-derived CDR1 and CDR2 are MGHRA and YSYEKL. This CDR3 has 17 residues. What was amplified from RNA transcripts were TCR beta CDR3 regions. Using the HTBI primer set, a first-round RT-PCR was run on the TCR CDR3. TCRdb processed the multiplex PCR reads anew with MiXCR; each CDR3 protein has one entry. The sample holds 400,000 to 550,000 distinct CDR3 sequences, 14% seen once.

V usage is TRBV4-1 and J usage is TRBJ2-5; the match to TRBD1 covers 7 bases. The TCR was taken from a woman younger than 35 with Graves' hyperthyroidism. The material sequenced was blood. CDR3 protein: CASSQDPRTGTQETQYF. In DNA form, the CDR3 reads TGCGCCAGCAGCCAAGATCCTCGGACAGGAACCCAAGAGACCCAGTACTTC.